A selection of T cell receptor beta chains follows, all from one sample in a study of blood T cell repertoires in COVID-19. TCRdb's copy holds only in-frame clones and misses some; the assay was immunoSEQ multiplex PCR. This sample carries approximately 170,000 clones, approximately 85% of them seen once, and the ten largest clones take less than 8%. What was sequenced was peripheral blood. The source is a man older than 75 with COVID-19, enrolled during active disease. Each CDR3 is given with its conserved first and last residue. Each record gives: J gene, D gene, V gene, clone size, CDR3 protein, CDR3 DNA. D genes are given only for firm matches. Rows give clone size only sometimes, using once, few, many, or a class for an expanded clone.

j_gene: TRBJ2-7
d_gene: TRBD2
v_gene: TRBV9
abundance: .
CDR3aa: CASSATGGYDEQYF
CDR3nt: TGTGCCAGCAGCGCCACGGGGGGTTACGACGAGCAGTACTTC

j_gene: TRBJ1-5
d_gene: TRBD1
v_gene: TRBV28
abundance: .
CDR3aa: CASSIDRVNQPQHF
CDR3nt: TGTGCCAGCAGTATAGACAGGGTTAATCAGCCCCAGCATTTT

j_gene: TRBJ1-4
d_gene: TRBD1
v_gene: TRBV2
abundance: .
CDR3aa: CASSRTGGVGTNEKLFF
CDR3nt: TGTGCCAGCAGTCGGACAGGGGGCGTCGGAACTAATGAAAAACTGTTTTTT

j_gene: TRBJ2-5
d_gene: TRBD1
v_gene: TRBV3-1/TRBV3-2
abundance: once
CDR3aa: CASSQAGQVRETQYF
CDR3nt: TGTGCCAGCAGCCAAGCGGGACAGGTCCGGGAGACCCAGTACTTC

j_gene: TRBJ1-1
d_gene: .
v_gene: TRBV3-1/TRBV3-2
abundance: .
CDR3aa: CASSQASEAFF
CDR3nt: TGTGCCAGCAGCCAAGCCTCTGAAGCTTTCTTT

j_gene: TRBJ2-1
d_gene: TRBD2
v_gene: TRBV10-3
abundance: .
CDR3aa: CAISEELAGGLGNEQFF
CDR3nt: TGTGCCATCAGTGAGGAACTAGCGGGGGGGCTTGGCAATGAGCAGTTCTTC

j_gene: TRBJ1-5
d_gene: .
v_gene: TRBV19
abundance: .
CDR3aa: CASSIGARGGNQPQHF
CDR3nt: TGTGCCAGTAGTATAGGGGCCAGGGGTGGCAATCAGCCCCAGCATTTT

j_gene: TRBJ1-3
d_gene: TRBD1
v_gene: TRBV6-2/TRBV6-3
abundance: .
CDR3aa: CASSYETGHTIYF
CDR3nt: TGTGCCAGCAGTTACGAGACAGGGCACACCATATATTTT

j_gene: TRBJ1-6
d_gene: .
v_gene: TRBV5-4
abundance: once
CDR3aa: CASSLGTVRNNSPLHF
CDR3nt: TGTGCCAGCAGCTTGGGGACAGTTCGAAATAATTCACCCCTCCACTTT

j_gene: TRBJ1-5
d_gene: .
v_gene: TRBV7-2
abundance: .
CDR3aa: CASSPGQYSNQPQHF
CDR3nt: TGTGCCAGCAGCCCCGGACAGTATAGCAATCAGCCCCAGCATTTT

j_gene: TRBJ1-4
d_gene: TRBD1
v_gene: TRBV12-3/TRBV12-4
abundance: .
CDR3aa: CASRRTGGEKLFF
CDR3nt: TGTGCCAGCAGACGGACAGGCGGAGAAAAACTGTTTTTT

j_gene: TRBJ1-1
d_gene: .
v_gene: TRBV3-1/TRBV3-2
abundance: .
CDR3aa: CASSFQNTEAFF
CDR3nt: TGTGCCAGCAGCTTCCAAAACACTGAAGCTTTCTTT

j_gene: TRBJ1-3
d_gene: .
v_gene: TRBV19
abundance: .
CDR3aa: CASSTGHGNTIYF
CDR3nt: TGTGCCAGTAGTACCGGACACGGAAACACCATATATTTT

j_gene: TRBJ2-1
d_gene: TRBD2
v_gene: TRBV3-1/TRBV3-2
abundance: .
CDR3aa: CASSQEAGTYNEQFF
CDR3nt: TGTGCCAGCAGCCAAGAAGCGGGGACCTACAATGAGCAGTTCTTC

j_gene: TRBJ1-2
d_gene: .
v_gene: TRBV3-1/TRBV3-2
abundance: .
CDR3aa: CASSQGHNYGYTF
CDR3nt: TGTGCCAGCAGCCAGGGGCATAACTATGGCTACACCTTC

j_gene: TRBJ1-2
d_gene: .
v_gene: TRBV11-2
abundance: .
CDR3aa: CASSASTGPLGYTF
CDR3nt: TGTGCCAGCAGCGCCTCGACAGGCCCCCTAGGCTACACCTTC

j_gene: TRBJ2-1
d_gene: TRBD2
v_gene: TRBV7-9
abundance: .
CDR3aa: CASSSRGLADNEQFF
CDR3nt: TGTGCCAGCAGCTCCCGGGGACTAGCGGACAATGAGCAGTTCTTC

j_gene: TRBJ2-2
d_gene: .
v_gene: TRBV19
abundance: .
CDR3aa: CASTIRGGTGELFF
CDR3nt: TGTGCCAGTACTATCAGGGGCGGGACCGGGGAGCTGTTTTTT

j_gene: TRBJ2-4
d_gene: TRBD2
v_gene: TRBV7-2
abundance: .
CDR3aa: CASSLALAGSRNIQYF
CDR3nt: TGTGCCAGCAGCTTAGCCCTAGCGGGCTCTAGGAACATTCAGTACTTC

j_gene: TRBJ1-3
d_gene: .
v_gene: TRBV4-1
abundance: .
CDR3aa: CASSQVGVGNTIYF
CDR3nt: TGCGCCAGCAGCCAAGTAGGGGTTGGAAACACCATATATTTT

j_gene: TRBJ2-1
d_gene: TRBD1
v_gene: TRBV6-5
abundance: .
CDR3aa: CASSRGQGDNEQFF
CDR3nt: TGTGCCAGCAGTAGGGGACAGGGGGATAATGAGCAGTTCTTC

j_gene: TRBJ1-1
d_gene: .
v_gene: TRBV5-4
abundance: few
CDR3aa: CASHMNTEAFF
CDR3nt: TGTGCCAGCCACATGAACACTGAAGCTTTCTTT

j_gene: TRBJ1-2
d_gene: .
v_gene: TRBV4-1
abundance: once
CDR3aa: CASSLNRVTLHHGYTF
CDR3nt: TGCGCCAGCAGCCTAAACAGAGTCACACTTCATCATGGCTACACCTTC